This paragraph covers one TCR beta chain sequence. Its target is not known. Genomic DNA was employed as the template in profiling TCR beta VDJ and CDR3. TCRdb used MiXCR to reprocess the reads, holding one entry per CDR3 protein. This sample has 450,000 to 550,000 distinct CDR3 sequences, with around 33% found just once. This sample is part of a study of CD8+CD57+ T cells in acquired aplastic anemia. Overall study context: Recorded DNA amounts for sorted CD4+ and CD8+ cells had an average of approximately 3 ug.

Study-wide results and limits: Patients and controls had CD8+ Simpson's diversity values that were not significantly distinct.

The patients chosen for sequencing had shown expansion of CD8+CD57+ cells (detected by flow cytometry). Everyone among the patients had severe acquired aplastic anemia. The receptor was isolated from a human donor with aplastic anemia. Sequencing was carried out using sorted CD4+, CD8+, or CD8+CD57+ T cells (not recorded which) from PBMCs.

This CDR3 is CANRQQLYQPQHF. The DNA of the CDR3 is TGTGCCAACAGACAACAGCTCTATCAGCCCCAGCATTTT. J is TRBJ1-5 and V is TRBV12-3 or TRBV12-4, with D uncertain. The V gene lost 10 bases and the J gene lost 5 bases, with 15 bases spanning the gap. CDR3 size: 13 residues.